The 16 T cell receptor beta chains in this list originate from one sample, sequenced in a study of Ad26.COV2.S vaccination and SARS-CoV-2 variants. The treatment was: 15 to 20 received Ad26.COV2.S at low or high dose, single or two shots; several received placebo; per-sample allocation not given. Day 63 after the first injection of vaccine or placebo was the sampling time. Assay: immunoSEQ multiplex PCR; the TCRdb copy retains only in-frame clones and omits some. The sample holds 430,000 or so clones, approximately 92% seen once. The sample was peripheral blood, taken in a trial of Ad26.COV2.S vaccine versus placebo. These receptors were obtained from a person aged 18 to 65 who received the Ad26.COV2.S COVID-19 vaccine or a placebo.

This rearrangement joins TRBV5-5 to TRBJ1-1, with TRBD1 matching 7 bases. The germline V gene has CDR1 SGHKS and CDR2 YYEKEE (reference sequence). Germline trimming cut 5 bases from V and 2 bases from J; bases unmatched to any gene: 3. The CDR3 is 13 amino acids. The CDR3 bases are TGTGCCAGCAGTAACAGGGGAAACACTGAAGCTTTCTTT. Translating gives CASSNRGNTEAFF.

Here the CDR3 reads CASNWVEAFF. The DNA of the CDR3 is TGTGCCAGCAATTGGGTAGAAGCTTTCTTT. This rearrangement joins TRBV6-5 to TRBJ1-1; D call uncertain. Trimming removed 7 bases from V and 8 bases from J, with 8 bases in between. CDR1 is MNHEY and CDR2 is SVGAGI in the germline V gene. The CDR3 contains 10 residues.

A note on this clone: An end of the junction differs from the germline gene, which may be a read error. CDR3 sequence (DNA): TGCGCCTGGAGTGGGGGGCTGGGAAACATTCAGTACTTC. Protein product: CAWSGGLGNIQYF. The chain joins TRBV30 to TRBJ2-4, with D tentatively TRBD1 or TRBD2 (6 bases each). This CDR3 contains 13 residues. CDR1 GTSNPN and CDR2 SVGIG come from the germline V gene (reference sequence).

The chain carries TRBV28 and TRBJ1-5; a weak D match, TRBD1 (5 bases). This CDR3 is built from 15 residues. Trimming removed 6 bases at V and 6 bases at J, with 18 bases between. Germline CDR1 reads MDHEN; CDR2 reads SYDVKM. DNA for the CDR3: TGTGCCAGCAGGTACCTCGGGACGAAGGTTCAGCCCCAGCATTTT. Translation gives CASRYLGTKVQPQHF.

V gene TRBV5-1 combines with J gene TRBJ2-7; weak D call: TRBD1 (5 bases). Trimming took 4 bases from V and 6 from J, leaving 14 bases between them. This CDR3 is built from 13 residues. The germline V gene encodes CDR1 SGHRS and CDR2 YFSETQ. The CDR3 DNA sequence: TGCGCCAGCAGCCTAGGACAAGTGAGCGAGCAGTACTTC. Its protein is CASSLGQVSEQYF.

There are a few counts of this clone. V usage is TRBV7-6 and J usage is TRBJ2-2; 7 bases align to TRBD2. V was clipped by 5 bases and J by 2 bases; unmatched bases: 11. The CDR3 is 17 residues long. The V gene's germline CDR1 is SGHVS and CDR2 FNYEAQ. Written as DNA, the CDR3 is TGTGCCAGCAGCCCTAGAGCCGGGACTACCAACACCGGGGAGCTGTTTTTT. This encodes CASSPRAGTTNTGELFF.

This chain connects TRBV7-6 to TRBJ1-3; a possible D gene is TRBD1 (6 bases). There are 17 residues in the CDR3. Trimming left V 1 base short and J 0 bases short, with 13 bases between. The germline V gene has CDR1 SGHVS and CDR2 FNYEAQ. CDR3 nucleotides: TGTGCCAGCAGCTTAGAGGGACAATCGAGCTCTGGAAACACCATATATTTT. Protein sequence: CASSLEGQSSSGNTIYF.

This chain links TRBV7-2 with TRBJ2-2; D possibly corresponds to TRBD1 (6 bases). The CDR3 covers 16 residues. V lost 3 bases and J lost 0, with 11 bases in between. Germline V gene lookup returns CDR1 SGHTA and CDR2 FQGNSA. The CDR3 here is CASSFQGPANTGELFF. DNA of the CDR3: TGTGCCAGCAGCTTCCAGGGGCCAGCGAACACCGGGGAGCTGTTTTTT.

This clone has just one count. The rearrangement uses TRBV23-1 and TRBJ1-5, with D unresolved. TRBV23-1 is treated as an ORF (open reading frame) with a function not yet certain. Trimming cost V 0 bases and J 5 bases, with 14 bases left between them. The CDR3 has 16 amino acids. The CDR3 sequence is CASSQSIPTKDQPQHF. The CDR3 bases are TGCGCCAGCAGTCAATCGATCCCCACTAAGGATCAGCCCCAGCATTTT.

The J gene is TRBJ2-7, the V gene TRBV5-1; tentative D call: TRBD1 (5 bases). The CDR3 is 14 amino acids. Germline CDR1 and CDR2: SGHRS and YFSETQ. Trimming left V 1 base short and J 0 bases short, with 8 bases between. For the CDR3, the DNA is TGCGCCAGCAGCTTGTGGGGCCACTCCTACGAGCAGTACTTC. Protein: CASSLWGHSYEQYF.

The rearrangement links TRBV4-1 to TRBJ1-4, with no clear D. CDR1 MGHRA and CDR2 YSYEKL come from the germline V gene. The CDR3 is made up of 15 amino acids. Deletions cut 4 bases from V and 0 bases from J, with 9 bases between. The CDR3 reads CASSPPQATNEKLFF. CDR3 in DNA: TGCGCCAGCAGCCCTCCGCAGGCAACTAATGAAAAACTGTTTTTT.

The CDR3 region is CASSYATGTNEKLFF. CDR3 DNA: TGTGCCAGCAGCTACGCGACGGGCACTAATGAAAAACTGTTTTTT. The chain links TRBV5-6 to TRBJ1-4; D is unclear. The CDR3 runs 15 residues. V gave up 3 bases and J gave up 2 bases, with 11 bases separating them. Germline V gene sequence: CDR1 SGHDT, CDR2 YYEEEE.

The chain is built from TRBV4-3 and TRBJ2-1; the match to TRBD2 covers 13 bases. The V gene's germline CDR1 is LGHNA and CDR2 YSLEER. The length of the CDR3 is 20 residues. J gave up 8 bases and V 0 bases, and 16 bases lay outside the gene matches. In DNA, the CDR3 is TGCGCCAGCAGCCAAGATGCGACTAGCGGGAGGTGGTTTATGTTCTATGAGCAGTTCTTC. Translating it yields CASSQDATSGRWFMFYEQFF.

The V call is TRBV5-8, the J call TRBJ1-2; 8 nucleotides match TRBD1. CDR3 length: 13 residues. Germline values: CDR1 SGHTS, CDR2 YDEGEE. V shed 4 bases, J shed 7 bases, and the junction held 6 bases outside the gene matches. CDR3 loop: CASSHSGGSGYTF. CDR3 bases: TGTGCCAGCAGCCACTCAGGGGGCTCTGGCTACACCTTC.

The genes are TRBV6-2 or TRBV6-3 and TRBJ1-1, with D unclear. The V end lost 2 bases, the J end lost 0 bases, and 13 bases lay between the germline ends. The CDR3 has 16 residues. The germline V gene has CDR1 MNHEY and CDR2 SVGEGT. The CDR3 coding sequence is TGTGCCAGCAGTTACAGTCGAGGGAAAATGAACACTGAAGCTTTCTTT. This sequence encodes CASSYSRGKMNTEAFF.

V gene TRBV9 combines with J gene TRBJ1-4; TRBD1 matches at 7 bases. This CDR3 region has 17 residues. J lost 1 base, V lost 4 bases, and 10 bases had no gene match. Looked up from germline, CDR1 is SGDLS and CDR2 is YYNGEE. The CDR3 DNA follows: TGTGCCAGCAGCCCCCTCCCCTACAGGGGAACTAATGAAAAACTGTTTTTT. Translated: CASSPLPYRGTNEKLFF.